Below, 25 T cell receptor beta chains from the same sample are listed, as sequenced in a study of T cell responses to AZD1222 COVID-19 vaccine. Measured with immunoSEQ multiplex PCR; TCRdb has only the in-frame clones, and not every one. The sample has 100,000 or so clones; 65% to 90% are singletons. The specimen was peripheral blood, collected on day 0 of AZD1222 vaccination. These receptors were obtained from an adult in good health.

The chain uses TRBV30 and TRBJ1-4; D ambiguous. Trimming pared 5 bases from V and 8 bases from J, leaving 9 bases between. The CDR3 runs 11 residues. Germline loops: CDR1 GTSNPN, CDR2 SVGIG (reference sequence). CDR3 sequence (DNA): TGTGCCTGGTCCAACAGCGAAAAACTGTTTTTT. Translated: CAWSNSEKLFF.

The chain carries TRBV2 and TRBJ2-2; D is tentatively TRBD1 or TRBD2 (5 bases each). The CDR3 consists of 14 residues. The germline V and J ends were trimmed by 5 bases and 2 bases, with 9 bases remaining between them. Looked up from germline, CDR1 is SNHLY and CDR2 is FYNNEI. The CDR3 nucleotides are TGTGCCAGCAGTAAGGGACGTAACACCGGGGAGCTGTTTTTT. This translates into CASSKGRNTGELFF. The full variable domain, with the rest looked up from reference TRBV2 and TRBJ2-2, is EPEVTQTPSHQVTQMGQEVILRCVPISNHLYFYWYRQILGQKVEFLVSFYNNEISEKSEIFDDQFSVERPDGSNFTLKIRSTKLEDSAMYFCASSKGRNTGELFFGEGSRLTVL.

The J gene is TRBJ1-1, the V gene TRBV29-1, with TRBD1 identical over 7 bases. With 4 bases clipped from V and 7 bases from J, the junction kept 15 bases outside the gene matches. This CDR3 has 15 amino acids. Germline CDR1 reads SQVTM; CDR2 reads ANQGSEA. CDR3 in DNA: TGCAGCGTTGGCCGCACAGGGGTCCCCGTTGATGAAGCTTTCTTT. It codes for CSVGRTGVPVDEAFF.

V is TRBV18 and J is TRBJ2-1; 7 bases line up with TRBD2. The V segment lost 3 bases and the J segment 4 bases; nucleotides outside the gene matches: 9. The CDR3 loop spans 16 amino acids. CDR1 KGHSH and CDR2 LQKENI come from the germline V gene. The CDR3: CASSPLAGVGYNEQFF. The CDR3, as DNA: TGTGCCAGCTCACCGCTCGCGGGAGTAGGGTACAATGAGCAGTTCTTC.

The count of this clone is one. The chain combines TRBV5-4 with TRBJ2-1, with D perhaps matching TRBD2 (5 bases). V was trimmed by 4 bases and J by 5 bases, leaving 16 bases between them. Germline V gives CDR1 SGHNT, CDR2 YYREEE (reference sequence). The CDR3 runs 15 residues. This CDR3 reads CASSAGFEGNNEQFF. The CDR3 nucleotides read TGTGCCAGCAGCGCAGGTTTCGAGGGCAACAATGAGCAGTTCTTC.

This chain uses TRBV6-5 with TRBJ1-2; no clear D. The length of the CDR3 is 14 residues. CDR1 MNHEY and CDR2 SVGAGI come from the germline V gene. The ends were cut back, 6 bases at V and 2 bases at J, with 13 bases in the middle. CDR3 protein: CASSLYRGNYGYTF. The DNA for the CDR3 is TGTGCCAGCAGCCTCTACCGCGGGAACTATGGCTACACCTTC.

This chain connects TRBV12-3 or TRBV12-4 to TRBJ1-5; D possibly corresponds to TRBD1 (5 bases). Trimming removed 1 base from V and 7 bases from J, with 8 bases in between. The CDR3 totals 13 residues. Here the CDR3 reads CASSLGGGQPQHF. For the CDR3, the DNA is TGTGCCAGCAGTTTAGGGGGCGGGCAGCCCCAGCATTTT.

The rearrangement links TRBV4-3 to TRBJ1-1; 8 bases are shared with TRBD1. The trim removed 0 bases at V and 5 bases at J, leaving 5 bases unmatched. CDR1 is LGHNA, CDR2 YSLEER, per germline. This CDR3 spans 15 amino acids. The CDR3 sequence is CASSQDKDRATEAFF. The CDR3 DNA is TGCGCCAGCAGCCAAGATAAGGACAGGGCGACTGAAGCTTTCTTT.

The chain combines TRBV30 with TRBJ1-1; D unclear. V was shortened by 2 bases and J by 0 bases, with 7 bases between the two germline ends. Germline V CDR1 and CDR2: GTSNPN, SVGIG (reference sequence). The CDR3 loop spans 13 amino acids. Here the CDR3 reads CAWSFDLNTEAFF. As DNA, the CDR3 is TGTGCCTGGAGTTTCGACCTGAACACTGAAGCTTTCTTT. The full variable domain, completed using reference TRBV30 and TRBJ1-1, is SQTIHQWPATLVQPVGSPLSLECTVEGTSNPNLYWYRQAAGRGLQLLFYSVGIGQISSEVPQNLSASRPQDRQFILSSKKLLLSDSGFYLCAWSFDLNTEAFFGQGTRLTVV.

The genes are TRBV6-5 and TRBJ2-7, with D hard to call. V shed 6 bases and J shed 2 bases, with 8 bases lying between them. The V gene's germline CDR1 is MNHEY and CDR2 SVGAGI. This CDR3 is built from 12 residues. The CDR3 nucleotides are TGTGCCAGCAGGCGTACCACCTACGAGCAGTACTTC. Translated: CASRRTTYEQYF.

This clone was recorded once. The chain combines TRBV5-1 with TRBJ2-7; a possible D gene is TRBD1 (6 bases). The CDR3 is 16 residues long. V lost 4 bases and J lost 0, with 17 bases in between. Germline V gives CDR1 SGHRS, CDR2 YFSETQ. This CDR3 is CASSPHPGVSSYEQYF. The DNA for the CDR3 is TGCGCCAGCAGCCCCCATCCAGGGGTCAGCTCCTACGAGCAGTACTTC.

This chain uses TRBV7-9 with TRBJ1-2; D is undetermined. Germline CDR1 is SEHNR and CDR2 is FQNEAQ (reference sequence). The CDR3 is 14 amino acids. V lost 2 bases to trimming and J lost 1 base, with 8 bases between them. The CDR3 region is CASSLMENNYGYTF. The CDR3 DNA is TGTGCCAGCAGCTTAATGGAGAATAACTATGGCTACACCTTC.

The rearrangement uses TRBV30 and TRBJ2-1, with 11 positions matching TRBD2. The CDR3 length is 16 residues. Unmatched junction bases numbered 9, after V lost 4 bases and J lost 4 bases. Germline V gives CDR1 GTSNPN, CDR2 SVGIG (reference sequence). The CDR3 region has the DNA TGTGCCTGGATAAGTCTTGGGACTAGCGGTTACAATGAGCAGTTCTTC. Translation: CAWISLGTSGYNEQFF. Filled out from reference TRBV30 and TRBJ2-1, the complete variable domain reads SQTIHQWPATLVQPVGSPLSLECTVEGTSNPNLYWYRQAAGRGLQLLFYSVGIGQISSEVPQNLSASRPQDRQFILSSKKLLLSDSGFYLCAWISLGTSGYNEQFFGPGTRLTVL.

The gene calls are TRBV19 and TRBJ1-2, with unresolved D. Trimming shortened V by 3 bases and J by 2 bases, and 13 bases separated the two germline ends. The germline CDR1 and CDR2 sequences are LNHDA and SQIVND (reference sequence). This CDR3 comprises 15 residues. The CDR3 DNA sequence: TGTGCCAGTAGTATTATCCTAGGTTTCAACTATGGCTACACCTTC. Residues: CASSIILGFNYGYTF.

This clone was counted a few times. The rearrangement joins TRBV5-1 to TRBJ1-1; D remains ambiguous. V lost 1 base and J lost 4, with 17 bases in between. The CDR3 consists of 16 residues. CDR1 and CDR2 from the germline V gene are SGHRS and YFSETQ. The CDR3 loop is CASSLNWRQFGTEAFF. The CDR3 DNA sequence: TGCGCCAGCAGCTTGAATTGGCGGCAATTTGGCACTGAAGCTTTCTTT.

The CDR3 region is CASSPRNTEAFF. CDR3 nucleotide sequence: TGTGCCAGCAGCCCACGGAACACTGAAGCTTTCTTT. The V and J genes are TRBV6-2 or TRBV6-3 and TRBJ1-1; D call uncertain. Germline V gene sequence: CDR1 MNHEY, CDR2 SVGEGT. The CDR3 length is 12 residues. V lost 6 bases, J lost 1 base, and 6 bases lay in between.

This clone was counted a few times. The V call is TRBV7-3, the J call TRBJ2-2; the match to TRBD2 covers 9 bases. Looked up from germline, CDR1 is SGHTA and CDR2 is FQGTGA. The J segment lost 7 bases and the V segment lost 4 bases, leaving 10 bases of the junction unmatched. This CDR3 comprises 16 residues. The CDR3 DNA reads as TGTGCCAGCAGCTCCCCCATAGCGGGAGCGAACGGGGAGCTGTTTTTT. Encoded protein: CASSSPIAGANGELFF.

The rearrangement links TRBV5-6 to TRBJ1-1, with TRBD1 matching 8 bases. The V gene end was trimmed by 4 bases and the J gene end by 0 bases; junction bases not matched to a gene: 11. Germline-derived CDR1 and CDR2 are SGHDT and YYEEEE. The length of the CDR3 is 17 residues. The CDR3 loop reads CASSLRTGMLMNTEAFF. Written as DNA, the CDR3 is TGTGCCAGCAGCCTACGGACAGGGATGCTTATGAACACTGAAGCTTTCTTT.

The chain has TRBV7-9 and TRBJ2-1; weak D call: TRBD2 (5 bases). CDR1 SEHNR and CDR2 FQNEAQ come from the germline V gene (reference sequence). The V and J ends lost 8 bases and 5 bases respectively, with 7 bases between them. The CDR3 is 11 amino acids. The CDR3 is CASGSDNEQFF. In DNA form, the CDR3 reads TGTGCCAGCGGTAGCGACAATGAGCAGTTCTTC.

This clone was counted a single time. J is TRBJ1-1 and V is TRBV7-3, with 7 bases fitting TRBD1. V lost 5 bases to trimming and J lost 1 base; unmatched junction nucleotides: 1. This CDR3 comprises 13 residues. Germline V gene sequence: CDR1 SGHTA, CDR2 FQGTGA. The CDR3 nucleotides are TGTGCCAGCAGCCGGGACAGGAACACTGAAGCTTTCTTT. Translating it yields CASSRDRNTEAFF. The variable domain in full, with the rest retrieved from reference TRBV7-3 and TRBJ1-1, is GAGVSQTPSNKVTEKGKYVELRCDPISGHTALYWYRQSLGQGPEFLIYFQGTGAADDSGLPNDRFFAVRPEGSVSTLKIQRTERGDSAVYLCASSRDRNTEAFFGQGTRLTVV.

This clone was seen only once. V and J are TRBV29-1 and TRBJ2-1; 10 bases align to TRBD2. CDR3 length: 15 amino acids. J gave up 5 bases and V 3 bases, and 7 bases lay outside the gene matches. Per germline, CDR1 SQVTM and CDR2 ANQGSEA. In DNA, the CDR3 is TGCAGCGTTGACCTAGCGGGGGATATTAACAATGAGCAGTTCTTC. This encodes CSVDLAGDINNEQFF.

The gene calls are TRBV5-4 and TRBJ1-1; the D gene is possibly TRBD1 (6 bases). The germline gives CDR1 SGHNT, CDR2 YYREEE (reference sequence). The CDR3 is 15 residues long. Trimming took 3 bases from V and 1 from J, leaving 13 bases between them. CDR3 residues: CASSSPGTKNTEAFF. The CDR3, as DNA: TGTGCCAGCAGCTCTCCCGGGACAAAGAACACTGAAGCTTTCTTT.

This clone was detected once. The rearrangement links TRBV7-9 to TRBJ2-7; TRBD1 might be the D (5 bases). The V gene lost 5 bases and the J gene lost 1 base, with 9 bases spanning the gap. This CDR3 comprises 13 residues. Germline CDR1 is SEHNR and CDR2 is FQNEAQ (reference sequence). CDR3 sequence (DNA): TGTGCCAGCAGCCCCCCAGGGTCCTACGAGCAGTACTTC. It yields the protein CASSPPGSYEQYF. The variable domain in full, with the rest retrieved from reference TRBV7-9 and TRBJ2-7, is DTGVSQNPRHKITKRGQNVTFRCDPISEHNRLYWYRQTLGQGPEFLTYFQNEAQLEKSRLLSDRFSAERPKGSFSTLEIQRTEQGDSAMYLCASSPPGSYEQYFGPGTRLTVT.

The chain joins TRBV11-2 to TRBJ2-4; TRBD1 agrees at 12 bases. V lost 5 bases and J lost 2; bases outside the gene matches: 7. This CDR3 spans 17 amino acids. CDR1 and CDR2 (germline): SGHAT, FQNNGV. The DNA for the CDR3 is TGTGCCAGCAGCCCCGTGGGACAGGGGGCTACCAAAAACATTCAGTACTTC. It encodes CASSPVGQGATKNIQYF. Based on the CDR3 plus reference TRBV11-2 and TRBJ2-4, the full variable domain is EAGVAQSPRYKIIEKRQSVAFWCNPISGHATLYWYQQILGQGPKLLIQFQNNGVVDDSQLPKDRFSAERLKGVDSTLKIQPAKLEDSAVYLCASSPVGQGATKNIQYFGAGTRLSVL.

The gene calls are TRBV4-1 and TRBJ1-4; D is possibly TRBD1 (6 bases). Per germline, CDR1 MGHRA and CDR2 YSYEKL. Trimming left V 0 bases short and J 7 bases short, with 12 bases between. CDR3 length: 15 residues. The CDR3 reads CASSQDAQGREKLFF. The CDR3 nucleotides are TGCGCCAGCAGCCAAGATGCGCAGGGGCGTGAAAAACTGTTTTTT.